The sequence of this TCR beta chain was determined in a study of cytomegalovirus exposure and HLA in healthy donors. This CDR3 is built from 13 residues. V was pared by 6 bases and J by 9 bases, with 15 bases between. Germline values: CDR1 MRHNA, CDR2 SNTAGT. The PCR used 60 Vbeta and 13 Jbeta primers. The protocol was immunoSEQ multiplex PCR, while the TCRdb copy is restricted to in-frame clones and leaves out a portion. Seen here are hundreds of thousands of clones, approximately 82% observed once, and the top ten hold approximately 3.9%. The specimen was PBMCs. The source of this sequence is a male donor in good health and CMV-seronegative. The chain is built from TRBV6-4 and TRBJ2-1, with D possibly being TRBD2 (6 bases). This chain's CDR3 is CASSPIAEGEQFF. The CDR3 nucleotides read TGTGCCAGCAGCCCGATAGCGGAGGGTGAGCAGTTCTTC.